Reported below is one T cell receptor beta chain. The entry originates in a study of blood T cell repertoires in COVID-19. Study in general: The United States, Italy and Spain were the sources of the acute and convalescent COVID-19 samples. T cells, B-cell-depleted T cells, or PBMCs supplied cDNA or gDNA.

The V gene lost 6 bases and the J gene lost 2 bases, with 3 bases spanning the gap. The CDR3 sequence is 11 residues long. Germline V CDR1 and CDR2: SNHLY, FYNNEI. Per the original data handling: Using reference gene primer amplification, nucleated cell counts were estimated. Clones were read by immunoSEQ multiplex PCR, and TCRdb kept only the in-frame ones, dropping some. V and J calls plus clone size are reproduced from that table; the DNA served to infer D and trimming. Of about 140,000 clones listed, approximately 90% are singletons. V is TRBV2 and J is TRBJ2-3; D gene uncertain. The sequenced sample consisted of peripheral blood. This TCR was recovered from a woman of 80 years or more with acute or convalescent COVID-19. The CDR3 loop reads CASRYTDTQYF. Written as DNA, the CDR3 is TGTGCCAGCAGATACACAGATACGCAGTATTTT.